This T cell receptor (beta chain) was identified in a study of response to subunit inactivated influenza vaccine. Whole-study results and caveats: It was suggested by the authors that few new T cells are recruited by each seasonal influenza vaccination.

MiXCR was run by TCRdb on the RT-PCR reads, yielding one entry per CDR3 protein. This table holds 500,000 to 600,000 distinct CDR3 sequences, about 15% found once. Concerning this clonotype: Its antigen remains unidentified.

Losses at the gene ends were 0 bases for V and 3 bases for J; bases not matched to a gene: 10. The CDR3 spans 16 residues. CDR1 is DFQATT and CDR2 is SNEGSKA in the germline V gene (reference sequence). The chain is built from TRBV20-1 and TRBJ2-5; 7 positions match TRBD2. The clonotype comes from a man aged 45-65 years who received an inactivated influenza vaccine. The sample consisted of PBMCs from blood, taken 11 to 12 days after vaccination. CDR3 sequence reads: CSARDLRLAAKETQYF. DNA of the CDR3: TGCAGTGCTAGAGATCTACGGCTAGCGGCCAAAGAGACCCAGTACTTC.